Presented here are 20 T cell receptor beta chains from one specimen sequenced in a study of T cell responses to AZD1222 COVID-19 vaccine. Profiling relied on immunoSEQ multiplex PCR, and the TCRdb table lists in-frame clones only, not all of them. Of some 120,000 clones detected, 92% appear once; the ten largest clones hold around 0.96%. Sample: peripheral blood, taken on day 0 of AZD1222 vaccination. All receptors come from an adult in good health.

CDR3 in DNA: TGTGCCAGCAGCTTGGAGGGACATAACACTGAAGCTTTCTTT. This translates into CASSLEGHNTEAFF. The V call is TRBV11-3, the J call TRBJ1-1, with D perhaps TRBD1 (6 bases). The V and J ends lost 3 bases and 2 bases respectively, with 10 bases between them. The germline gives CDR1 SGHNT, CDR2 YENEEA. This CDR3 spans 14 amino acids.

The chain links TRBV5-1 to TRBJ1-3; TRBD1 matches at 10 bases. V dropped 3 bases and J dropped 1; count of bases not matched to a gene: 4. The CDR3 is 16 residues long. Germline V gene sequence: CDR1 SGHRS, CDR2 YFSETQ. The CDR3 nucleotides are TGCGCCAGCAGCTGGGGACAGGGGTGGTCTGGAAACACCATATATTTT. Its translation is CASSWGQGWSGNTIYF.

The chain joins TRBV7-6 to TRBJ2-7; the match to TRBD1 covers 7 bases. V shed 4 bases, J shed 3 bases, and the junction held 6 bases outside the gene matches. CDR1 and CDR2 from the germline V gene are SGHVS and FNYEAQ. CDR3 length: 14 residues. The DNA for the CDR3 is TGTGCCAGCAGCTGGGGACAGAGGGACTACGAGCAGTACTTC. This encodes CASSWGQRDYEQYF.

V and J are TRBV30 and TRBJ1-5; no clear D. Looked up from germline, CDR1 is GTSNPN and CDR2 is SVGIG (reference sequence). This CDR3 region has 13 residues. V was trimmed by 1 base and J by 7 bases, leaving 11 bases between them. CDR3: CAWSEWVGQPQHF. The CDR3 region has the DNA TGTGCCTGGAGTGAATGGGTGGGACAGCCCCAGCATTTT.

V usage is TRBV19 and J usage is TRBJ1-1; maybe TRBD1 (5 bases). Germline V CDR1 and CDR2: LNHDA, SQIVND (reference sequence). There are 16 residues in the CDR3. V lost 1 base to trimming and J lost 1 base, with 13 bases between them. CDR3 coding DNA: TGTGCCAGTAGTATAGCGGCGGGACGGGCGAACACTGAAGCTTTCTTT. Amino acids: CASSIAAGRANTEAFF.

The rearrangement uses TRBV2 and TRBJ2-3; 8 nucleotides match TRBD2. The germline V gene has CDR1 SNHLY and CDR2 FYNNEI. Unmatched junction bases numbered 5, after V lost 9 bases and J lost 0 bases. This CDR3 region has 14 residues. The CDR3 loop reads CASARGGSTDTQYF. As DNA, the CDR3 is TGTGCCAGTGCCCGGGGGGGGAGCACAGATACGCAGTATTTT.

The rearrangement joins TRBV19 to TRBJ1-2; D may be TRBD1 (6 bases). The V end lost 4 bases, the J end lost 4 bases, and 13 bases lay between the germline ends. Germline CDR1 LNHDA, CDR2 SQIVND (reference sequence). There are 14 residues in the CDR3. The CDR3 DNA sequence: TGTGCCAGTAGTAACCAACAGGGCCCCTATGGCTACACCTTC. Translated: CASSNQQGPYGYTF.

The V call is TRBV5-6, the J call TRBJ1-5; 9 positions match TRBD1. The CDR3 has 16 residues. V was clipped by 4 bases and J by 1 base; unmatched bases: 6. CDR1 and CDR2 from the germline V gene are SGHDT and YYEEEE. CDR3 DNA sequence: TGTGCCAGCAGCGTACAGGGGGCTGGGAGCAATCAGCCCCAGCATTTT. Amino acid sequence: CASSVQGAGSNQPQHF.

The genes are TRBV7-3 and TRBJ2-1; D unclear. V lost 4 bases and J 9 bases, leaving 10 bases between the germline ends. The CDR3 has 12 amino acids. Germline CDR1 SGHTA, CDR2 FQGTGA. The CDR3 loop is CASSSGQVEQFF. The CDR3 bases are TGTGCCAGCAGCTCAGGCCAAGTTGAGCAGTTCTTC.

V usage is TRBV4-2 and J usage is TRBJ1-3; tentatively, D is TRBD1 (5 bases). Germline assignment: CDR1 LGHNA and CDR2 YNFKEQ. This CDR3 spans 14 amino acids. V was cut by 4 bases and J by 4 bases, with 11 bases left in between. CDR3 coding DNA: TGTGCCAGCAGCCCGCGGGGGATAGGAAACACCATATATTTT. This sequence encodes CASSPRGIGNTIYF.

This rearrangement joins TRBV4-2 to TRBJ1-1; D may be TRBD1 (5 bases). The CDR3 consists of 15 residues. The V and J ends lost 1 base and 1 base respectively, with 10 bases between them. Germline V CDR1 and CDR2: LGHNA, YNFKEQ. The CDR3, as DNA: TGTGCCAGCAGCCAAGGCCCCGGGGCGAACACTGAAGCTTTCTTT. Its translation: CASSQGPGANTEAFF.

This chain connects TRBV11-3 to TRBJ2-1, with D maybe TRBD1 (5 bases). Trimming stripped 1 base from V and 4 bases from J, with 17 bases between. Germline loops: CDR1 SGHNT, CDR2 YENEEA. The CDR3 is 17 residues long. Written as DNA, the CDR3 is TGTGCCAGCAGCTTAGCCCTCGACAGTCCTGGATACAATGAGCAGTTCTTC. Translating it yields CASSLALDSPGYNEQFF.

The rearrangement joins TRBV12-3 or TRBV12-4 to TRBJ2-2; no reliable D call. The CDR3 has 12 residues. Between the trimmed V and J ends, which lost 3 bases and 6 bases, there was a span of 5 bases. The CDR3 sequence: CASSFSPGELFF. CDR3 DNA sequence: TGTGCCAGCAGTTTTTCTCCCGGGGAGCTGTTTTTT.

The chain couples TRBV3-1 (or the pseudogene TRBV3-2) to TRBJ2-1; 8 bases are a match to TRBD2. Germline values: CDR1 LGHDT, CDR2 YNNKEL (reference sequence). The V gene end was trimmed by 2 bases and the J gene end by 5 bases; junction bases not matched to a gene: 2. The CDR3 runs 14 residues. The CDR3 protein is CASSQLAGNNEQFF. The DNA for the CDR3 is TGTGCCAGCAGCCAACTAGCGGGTAACAATGAGCAGTTCTTC.

V usage is TRBV7-9 and J usage is TRBJ1-2; 7 nucleotides line up with TRBD1. Germline trimming cut 2 bases from V and 4 bases from J; bases unmatched to any gene: 7. Germline V gives CDR1 SEHNR, CDR2 FQNEAQ (reference sequence). This CDR3 is built from 15 residues. The CDR3 spells CASSLRGGGGYGYTF. CDR3 coding DNA: TGTGCCAGCAGCTTAAGAGGAGGGGGCGGCTATGGCTACACCTTC.

V gene TRBV9 combines with J gene TRBJ1-1; no firm D call. The length of the CDR3 is 13 residues. Trimming took off 2 bases at V and 1 base at J, with 6 bases between the two ends. CDR1 SGDLS and CDR2 YYNGEE come from the germline V gene. Here the CDR3 reads CASSVSGNTEAFF. The CDR3 DNA reads as TGTGCCAGCAGCGTTTCAGGGAACACTGAAGCTTTCTTT.

This clone was seen once. V is TRBV3-1 (or the pseudogene TRBV3-2) and J is TRBJ1-5, with D tentatively TRBD1 (5 bases). Germline lookup yields CDR1 LGHDT and CDR2 YNNKEL (reference sequence). Between the trimmed V and J ends, which lost 3 bases and 7 bases, there was a span of 16 bases. The CDR3 is made up of 15 amino acids. CDR3 residues: CASSHTGAEGQPQHF. Written as DNA, the CDR3 is TGTGCCAGCAGCCATACGGGTGCTGAGGGGCAGCCCCAGCATTTT.

The chain employs TRBV28 and TRBJ1-5; 7 bases are a match to TRBD1. The CDR3 runs to 15 residues. Germline V gives CDR1 MDHEN, CDR2 SYDVKM. After removal of 2 bases from V and 7 bases from J, the junction contained 8 bases not matched to a gene. This CDR3 reads CASSLGRGRWQPQHF. Here the CDR3 DNA reads TGTGCCAGCAGTTTAGGGAGGGGGCGATGGCAGCCCCAGCATTTT. Based on the CDR3 plus reference TRBV28 and TRBJ1-5, the full variable domain is DVKVTQSSRYLVKRTGEKVFLECVQDMDHENMFWYRQDPGLGLRLIYFSYDVKMKEKGDIPEGYSVSREKKERFSLILESASTNQTSMYLCASSLGRGRWQPQHFGDGTRLSIL.

The V call is TRBV3-1 (or the pseudogene TRBV3-2), the J call TRBJ2-1; D remains unclear. The V end lost 6 bases, the J end lost 6 bases, and 18 bases lay between the germline ends. This CDR3 is built from 15 residues. Germline CDR1 is LGHDT and CDR2 is YNNKEL (reference sequence). In nucleotides, the CDR3 is TGTGCCAGCAGTTTTAGGGTACAGCTATCCAATGAGCAGTTCTTC. As protein: CASSFRVQLSNEQFF.

The chain employs TRBV9 and TRBJ2-5; perhaps D is TRBD1 or TRBD2 (6 bases each). The CDR3 loop spans 15 amino acids. Germline V gene sequence: CDR1 SGDLS, CDR2 YYNGEE. V gave up 0 bases and J gave up 7 bases, with 16 bases separating them. The DNA for the CDR3 is TGTGCCAGCAGCGTAGCAGGGGACTCCGGTAGGACCCAGTACTTC. As protein: CASSVAGDSGRTQYF.